These T cell receptor beta chains were read from a single sample in a study of control samples from healthy donors and cancer patients. Measured with immunoSEQ multiplex PCR; TCRdb has only the in-frame clones, and not every one. The sample lists 200,000 or so clones; about 93% were seen once. Sample: blood. These receptors originate from a man aged 45-65 years in good health. Both conserved end residues are part of each CDR3. D genes are given only for firm matches. Rows give clone size only sometimes, using once, few, many, or a class for an expanded clone.

>TRBD1|.|TRBJ1-1|TRBV18
TGTGCCAGTCTTGGGACAGCGGTGGACACTGAAGCTTTCTTT
CASLGTAVDTEAFF
>.|.|TRBJ2-5|TRBV5-1
TGCGCCAGCAGCCTCGGGGGAGACCAAGAGACCCAGTACTTC
CASSLGGDQETQYF
>.|.|TRBJ1-1|TRBV2
TGTGCCAGTTTCCCCGGGGGCCCCCACACTGAAGCTTTCTTT
CASFPGGPHTEAFF
>.|few|TRBJ1-1|TRBV6-5
TGTGCCAGCAGCAGAAACGCTGAAGCTTTCTTT
CASSRNAEAFF
>.|.|TRBJ1-4|TRBV27
TGTGCCAGCAGCCCAGACAGGTTCGGTGAAAAACTGTTTTTT
CASSPDRFGEKLFF
>.|.|TRBJ1-1|TRBV3-1/TRBV3-2
TGTGCCAGCAGCCAAGCGGCAGTAACCACTGAAGCTTTCTTT
CASSQAAVTTEAFF
>.|.|TRBJ2-7|TRBV7-2
TGTGCCAGCAGCTTGGACACTCTTTACGAGCAGTACTTC
CASSLDTLYEQYF
>.|.|TRBJ2-1|TRBV7-2
TGTGCCAGCAGCTACCGGGACGGGTTATACAATGAGCAGTTCTTC
CASSYRDGLYNEQFF
>TRBD1|.|TRBJ2-1|TRBV19
TGTGCCAGTAGTATAGGGGGGACAGGGAGCTCCTACAATGAGCAGTTCTTC
CASSIGGTGSSYNEQFF
>.|.|TRBJ2-7|TRBV5-4
TGTGCCAGCAGCAGGGGGGGGGTTTACGAGCAGTACTTC
CASSRGGVYEQYF
>.|.|TRBJ1-3|TRBV6-6
TGTGCCAGCAGCCCCGGAACAGGCAGCTCTGGAAACACCATATATTTT
CASSPGTGSSGNTIYF
>.|.|TRBJ2-3|TRBV5-6
TGTGCCAGCAGCACCGGGGCGAGTGGTACGCAGTATTTT
CASSTGASGTQYF
>.|.|TRBJ2-5|TRBV24-1
TGTGCCACCAGGGACCGCGGACCGGCGGAGACCCAGTACTTC
CATRDRGPAETQYF
>.|.|TRBJ2-2|TRBV7-7
TGTGCCAGCAGCTCCAGGGTCACCGGGGAGCTGTTTTTT
CASSSRVTGELFF
>.|.|TRBJ1-5|TRBV7-9
TGTGCCAGCAGCTTGGGGGACTATGGCAATCAGCCCCAGCATTTT
CASSLGDYGNQPQHF
>.|once|TRBJ2-1|TRBV9
TGTGCCAGCAGCGTAAACGGATACAATGAGCAGTTCTTC
CASSVNGYNEQFF